Sequencing of this TCR beta chain was carried out in a study of shared clonotypes between healthy human individuals. Replicate PCRs from sorted subsets contained roughly 200 ng DNA, which is 29,000 or so T cell genomes. Data came from immunoSEQ multiplex PCR; TCRdb stores just in-frame clones and leaves some out. The sample consists of about 120,000 clones, over 65% of them appearing once. The receptor was derived from a woman in her thirties in good health. The sample consisted of memory CD8+ T cells sorted from blood. Noted subset: CD45RO+ cells pooled with CCR7-negative TemRA cells.

The CDR3 DNA follows: TGTGCCAGTAGTACAAGACAGGGGATAAACACCGGGGAGCTGTTTTTT. This gives the protein CASSTRQGINTGELFF. This rearrangement joins TRBV19 to TRBJ2-2, with 8 bases matching TRBD1. CDR3 length: 16 residues. Per the germline V gene, CDR1 is LNHDA and CDR2 is SQIVND (reference sequence). V gave up 4 bases and J gave up 2 bases; unmatched junction bases: 6.